This T cell receptor (beta chain) was recorded in a study of OX40 agonist ivuxolimab in advanced cancers. This CDR3 contains 15 residues. V lost 4 bases and J 4 bases, leaving 17 bases between the germline ends. Germline V gives CDR1 SGHKS, CDR2 YYEKEE (reference sequence). TCRdb's copy holds only in-frame clones and misses some; the assay was immunoSEQ multiplex PCR. Of fewer than 85,000 clones in the sample, around nine tenths were seen once. The sequence was collected from an adult with an advanced solid tumor such as melanoma, head and neck, liver or kidney cancer. The sequencing here drew on CD4+ or CD8+ T cells sorted from blood, taken in a trial of the OX40 agonist ivuxolimab. This chain connects TRBV5-5 to TRBJ1-1; D unclear. CDR3 DNA sequence: TGTGCCAGCAGCCCTGGGAGGAGCATGGGCACTGAAGCTTTCTTT. Protein sequence: CASSPGRSMGTEAFF.